The sequence of this T cell receptor (beta chain) was determined in a study of blood T cell repertoires in COVID-19 (dated by TCRdb to the early 2020s). As for the study more broadly: Collaborator samples came from the United States, Italy and Spain and covered acute and convalescent phases of COVID-19. The material from the prospective study consisted of cDNA or gDNA derived from T cells, B-cell-depleted T cells, or PBMCs. Deeply sampled blood TCRbeta repertoires from subjects exposed to, actively infected with, or recovered from COVID-19 were included in the dataset. A freely available public database, intended as a resource for researchers studying the immune response to SARS-CoV-2, is where the repertoires were released. Samples came from the ongoing ImmuneRACE study (first 160 participants) plus 1,254 subjects from 6 global collaborators. Nearly every sample came with metadata listing a de-identified subject ID, COVID-19 status, age in years and sex. HLA class I and class II types, where available, came from metadata supplied by the sample provider rather than from assay-based typing.

Collaborating institutions collected whole blood in K2EDTA tubes following their own protocols. For TCRbeta analysis, collaborators shipped samples as frozen whole blood, isolated PBMCs, or DNA extracted from either of those sample types. The research as a whole found: How much clinical and demographic metadata was included differed by source and by participant, and the metadata was provided uncurated.

The germline V gene encodes CDR1 MNHNS and CDR2 SASEGT. The CDR3 runs 14 residues from the cysteine to the phenylalanine. Solely the CDR3 DNA is kept, with 42 bases framed from the first base. Germline trimming amounts to 2 bases on V and 5 bases on J, with 2 as the count of junction bases outside the gene matches. A word on this clone: This clone's antigen is unknown. No per-base quality is available; no much larger clone lies one base away.

The immunoSEQ Assay, a bias-controlled multiplex PCR, was used to amplify TCRbeta CDR3 regions from genomic DNA. In the source study's methods: The number of nucleated cells in each sample was estimated from the amplification of reference gene primers within the assay. Sequence reads were collapsed and filtered to measure the absolute abundance of every unique TCRbeta CDR3 rearrangement. Productive Simpson clonality was computed per sample as the square root of Simpson's diversity index over productive rearrangements. In its TCRdb copy, this immuneACCESS table keeps in-frame sequences only and misses some clones. Where compared with another copy, unresolved V genes explain less than half of these, and the others have no known cause. That table supplies the V and J calls and clone size; D and trimming were determined from the DNA. For this sample the table gives about 100,000 clones, of which approximately 90% were detected only once. The biggest ten clones account for around 2.1% of the sample.

This clonotype was sampled from a man aged 45-65 years with active COVID-19. This chain is built from TRBV6-1 and TRBJ2-1; TRBD2 fits 8 bases in the junction. Sequenced input: peripheral blood. The nucleotide sequence reads TGTGCCAGCAGTGAACTGCGGGGGGACAATGAGCAGTTCTTC. It translates as CASSELRGDNEQFF.